The 24 T cell receptor beta chains below were found in one sample sequenced in a study of T-cell memory formation after mild COVID-19. TCRdb independently ran MiXCR on the 5' RACE reads; one entry per CDR3 protein. This table holds 120,000 to 150,000 distinct CDR3 sequences, 6% found once. The sample consisted of PBMCs or a T cell subset sorted from them (not recorded which). The receptor source for this set is an adult woman who had mild COVID-19 (a few samples of this study predate the infection). Cell type and time point are not known.

CDR3 sequence (DNA): TGCGCCAGCAGCAAGGACAGCGGGGGCTACGAGCAGTACTTC. Its translation: CASSKDSGGYEQYF. The genes are TRBV5-1 and TRBJ2-7, with 8 bases lining up with TRBD2. The J segment lost 3 bases and the V segment lost 4 bases, leaving 6 bases of the junction unmatched. Germline V gives CDR1 SGHRS, CDR2 YFSETQ. This CDR3 spans 14 amino acids. The full variable domain, with the rest looked up from reference TRBV5-1 and TRBJ2-7, is KAGVTQTPRYLIKTRGQQVTLSCSPISGHRSVSWYQQTPGQGLQFLFEYFSETQRNKGNFPGRFSGRQFSNSRSEMNVSTLELGDSALYLCASSKDSGGYEQYFGPGTRLTVT.

The CDR3 loop reads CASGTTYEQYF. Here the CDR3 DNA reads TGTGCCAGCGGCACCACCTACGAGCAGTACTTC. The V gene is TRBV2, the J gene TRBJ2-7; D uncertain. CDR1 SNHLY and CDR2 FYNNEI come from the germline V gene. CDR3 length: 11 amino acids. Trimming shortened V by 8 bases and J by 2 bases, and 7 bases separated the two germline ends. The full variable domain, in which reference TRBV2 and TRBJ2-7 provide the parts outside the CDR3, is EPEVTQTPSHQVTQMGQEVILRCVPISNHLYFYWYRQILGQKVEFLVSFYNNEISEKSEIFDDQFSVERPDGSNFTLKIRSTKLEDSAMYFCASGTTYEQYFGPGTRLTVT.

There are a few counts of this clonotype. The CDR3 reads CASSFHPGMERLNTEAFF. CDR3 bases: TGTGCCAGCAGCTTTCATCCAGGGATGGAGAGGTTGAACACTGAAGCTTTCTTT. The chain is built from TRBV7-9 and TRBJ1-1; D perhaps matches TRBD1 (5 bases). This CDR3 region has 18 residues. Trimming removed 3 bases from V and 0 bases from J, with 20 bases in between. Germline CDR1 is SEHNR and CDR2 is FQNEAQ (reference sequence).

This clonotype was seen a few times. The chain couples TRBV6-1 to TRBJ1-1; TRBD1 might be the D (5 bases). V shed 3 bases and J shed 0 bases, with 11 bases lying between them. The CDR3 extends over 15 amino acids. The germline CDR1 and CDR2 sequences are MNHNS and SASEGT. The CDR3 loop reads CASSDRQNMNTEAFF. For the CDR3, the DNA is TGTGCCAGCAGTGACCGACAGAACATGAACACTGAAGCTTTCTTT.

The chain is built from TRBV7-8 and TRBJ2-1, with TRBD2 identical over 8 bases. V was clipped by 1 base and J by 3 bases; unmatched bases: 2. Germline V gene lookup returns CDR1 SGHVS and CDR2 FQNEAQ. The CDR3 length is 15 residues. CDR3 DNA sequence: TGTGCCAGCAGCTTAGTCGGGGGGGGCTACAATGAGCAGTTCTTC. Residues: CASSLVGGGYNEQFF.

This clonotype has only a few counts. The genes are TRBV24-1 and TRBJ1-5, with 8 bases identical to TRBD1. With V trimmed by 2 bases and J by 0 bases, 5 bases remained unmatched. Germline V gene lookup returns CDR1 KGHDR and CDR2 SFDVKD. This CDR3 is built from 17 residues. CDR3 loop: CATSDSRQGYSNQPQHF. CDR3 sequence (DNA): TGTGCCACCAGTGATTCTCGACAGGGGTATAGCAATCAGCCCCAGCATTTT.

This clonotype was counted many times. This chain connects TRBV5-1 to TRBJ2-6; D might be TRBD1 (5 bases). Trimming took off 2 bases at V and 0 bases at J, with 12 bases between the two ends. The CDR3 has 17 residues. Germline V gene sequence: CDR1 SGHRS, CDR2 YFSETQ. The chain's CDR3 is CASSFGDSHSGANVLTF. In nucleotides, the CDR3 is TGCGCCAGCAGCTTCGGCGACAGTCACTCTGGGGCCAACGTCCTGACTTTC.

This clonotype has ten or more counts. The chain employs TRBV20-1 and TRBJ2-1; 7 bases are a match to TRBD2. The germline gives CDR1 DFQATT, CDR2 SNEGSKA (reference sequence). The V segment lost 5 bases and the J segment 6 bases; nucleotides outside the gene matches: 16. The CDR3 sequence is 16 residues long. The CDR3 region is CSAVPSFAGVVNEQFF. The DNA for the CDR3 is TGCAGTGCTGTCCCTTCATTCGCGGGAGTGGTCAATGAGCAGTTCTTC.

This clonotype turned up a few times. The J gene is TRBJ2-2, the V gene TRBV21-1; whether TRBD2, the table's D call, matches the DNA was not checked. TRBV21-1 is a recognized pseudogene. The CDR3 consists of 15 residues. CDR3 region: CASSIGGGPSGELFF. The CDR3 DNA is TGTGCCAGCAGCATTGGGGGGGGGCCCTCCGGGGAGCTGTTTTTT.

This clonotype has more than one count but fewer than ten. The CDR3 DNA reads TGTGCCATCAGTGACGGGGCGGGACTTGAGCAGTTCTTC. Protein product: CAISDGAGLEQFF. The chain is built from TRBV10-3 and TRBJ2-1; perhaps TRBD2 as D (6 bases). V was clipped by 3 bases and J by 9 bases, with 12 bases between them. Germline loops: CDR1 ENHRY, CDR2 SYGVKD. The CDR3 is 13 residues long.

This clonotype was seen ten or more times. The rearrangement links TRBV7-8 to TRBJ2-3; D is uncertain. Germline V gene lookup returns CDR1 SGHVS and CDR2 FQNEAQ. CDR3 length: 14 amino acids. Trimming removed 0 bases at V and 2 bases at J, with 6 bases between. The CDR3: CASSLASNTDTQYF. In nucleotides, the CDR3 is TGTGCCAGCAGCTTAGCGTCAAACACAGATACGCAGTATTTT. Looking up the rest from reference TRBV7-8 and TRBJ2-3 gives the full variable domain: GAGVSQSPRYKVAKRGQDVALRCDPISGHVSLFWYQQALGQGPEFLTYFQNEAQLDKSGLPSDRFFAERPEGSVSTLKIQRTQQEDSAVYLCASSLASNTDTQYFGPGTRLTVL.

This clonotype was seen many times. The genes are TRBV5-1 and TRBJ2-1; 11 bases fit TRBD1. V trimming: 4 bases; J trimming: 5 bases; junction bases outside the gene matches: 5. This CDR3 is built from 15 residues. Germline V CDR1 and CDR2: SGHRS, YFSETQ. Written as DNA, the CDR3 is TGCGCCAGCAGCCCGAGGACAGGGGGCCACAATGAGCAGTTCTTC. Translation: CASSPRTGGHNEQFF.

This clonotype was seen more than once but under ten times. CDR3 bases: TGTGCCAGCAGCCAGCGGGGGGGAATGAGCACTGAAGCTTTCTTT. Translating it yields CASSQRGGMSTEAFF. The rearrangement joins TRBV7-8 to TRBJ1-1; D may be TRBD1 (5 bases). Trimming stripped 5 bases from V and 4 bases from J, with 17 bases between. Germline assignment: CDR1 SGHVS and CDR2 FQNEAQ. The CDR3 has 15 residues.

At least ten counts were recorded for this clonotype. V and J are TRBV6-5 and TRBJ2-5; TRBD1 matches 7 bases. V shed 5 bases, J shed 4 bases, and the junction held 4 bases outside the gene matches. This CDR3 is built from 13 residues. Germline assignment: CDR1 MNHEY and CDR2 SVGAGI. The CDR3 nucleotides are TGTGCCAGCAGTCCTACAGGGGTAGAGACCCAGTACTTC. As protein: CASSPTGVETQYF.

This clonotype was observed at least ten times. The chain combines TRBV5-1 with TRBJ1-2; D ambiguous. Germline V gene data show CDR1 as SGHRS and CDR2 as YFSETQ. CDR3 length: 14 residues. The germline V and J ends were trimmed by 0 bases and 1 base, with 7 bases remaining between them. The CDR3 nucleotides read TGCGCCAGCAGCTTGGTCGGCATTAACTATGGCTACACCTTC. It translates to CASSLVGINYGYTF.

This clonotype was seen a few times. The gene calls are TRBV7-2 and TRBJ2-5; TRBD1 is a possible D gene (6 bases). The CDR3 is 11 residues long. V was pared by 5 bases and J by 7 bases, with 8 bases between. Germline loops: CDR1 SGHTA, CDR2 FQGNSA. The CDR3 sequence is CASSPRGTQYF. Written as DNA, the CDR3 is TGTGCCAGCAGCCCCAGGGGGACCCAGTACTTC.

V is TRBV5-1 and J is TRBJ1-1; TRBD1 agrees at 7 bases. J was trimmed by 1 base and V by 4 bases; bases with no gene match: 4. The length of the CDR3 is 14 residues. The germline CDR1 and CDR2 sequences are SGHRS and YFSETQ. The CDR3 region has the DNA TGCGCCAGCAGCCATGGACAGGCGAACACTGAAGCTTTCTTT. Translating it yields CASSHGQANTEAFF. Filled out from reference TRBV5-1 and TRBJ1-1, the complete variable domain reads KAGVTQTPRYLIKTRGQQVTLSCSPISGHRSVSWYQQTPGQGLQFLFEYFSETQRNKGNFPGRFSGRQFSNSRSEMNVSTLELGDSALYLCASSHGQANTEAFFGQGTRLTVV.

A few counts support this clonotype. The J gene is TRBJ2-1, the V gene TRBV5-1, with 13 nucleotides matching TRBD2. Germline assignment: CDR1 SGHRS and CDR2 YFSETQ. There are 16 residues in the CDR3. Trimming at V came to 4 bases and at J to 7 bases, leaving 8 bases not matched to a gene. CDR3: CASSPPGTSGNNEQFF. For the CDR3, the DNA is TGCGCCAGCAGCCCCCCGGGGACTAGCGGGAATAATGAGCAGTTCTTC.

Notes on this clonotype: The germline gene is not matched at one end of the junction; a read error may be the cause. The genes are TRBV12-3 or TRBV12-4 and TRBJ2-3; possibly TRBD2 for D (5 bases). The CDR3 loop spans 14 amino acids. CDR3 amino acids: CDSLSSVEADTQYF. The CDR3 DNA follows: TGTGACAGCCTCTCATCCGTGGAGGCAGATACGCAGTATTTT.

This clonotype was detected many times. The V gene is TRBV24-1, the J gene TRBJ2-2; TRBD1 agrees at 7 bases. Germline-derived CDR1 and CDR2 are KGHDR and SFDVKD. The CDR3 runs to 18 residues. After removal of 0 bases from V and 5 bases from J, the junction contained 11 bases not matched to a gene. The CDR3 loop is CATSDLSPLTGRTGELFF. The CDR3 DNA reads TGTGCCACCAGTGATTTGAGCCCCCTGACAGGGAGAACCGGGGAGCTGTTTTTT.

This clonotype was recorded at least ten times. This chain uses TRBV27 with TRBJ2-2; 7 positions match TRBD1. The CDR3 is made up of 16 amino acids. The V segment lost 5 bases and the J segment 0 bases; nucleotides outside the gene matches: 6. CDR1 MNHEY and CDR2 SMNVEV come from the germline V gene (reference sequence). The CDR3: CASSPTGTANTGELFF. CDR3 coding DNA: TGTGCCAGCAGTCCTACCGGGACAGCGAACACCGGGGAGCTGTTTTTT.

This clonotype has at least ten counts. The J gene is TRBJ2-7, the V gene TRBV27; 7 nucleotides agree with TRBD1. Germline CDR1 reads MNHEY; CDR2 reads SMNVEV (reference sequence). The CDR3 is made up of 14 amino acids. J gave up 3 bases and V 5 bases, and 7 bases lay outside the gene matches. The CDR3 DNA follows: TGTGCCAGCAGTCAACGCCGGGACAGCTACGAGCAGTACTTC. Its translation: CASSQRRDSYEQYF.

In its sample, this clonotype was seen many times. This chain connects TRBV9 to TRBJ2-3; 9 nucleotides line up with TRBD2. The V gene end was trimmed by 3 bases and the J gene end by 3 bases; junction bases not matched to a gene: 14. This CDR3 spans 18 amino acids. Germline V CDR1 and CDR2: SGDLS, YYNGEE. CDR3 in DNA: TGTGCCAGCAGCGGCGCCGGACTAGCGTTTACGAGGACAGATACGCAGTATTTT. Protein sequence: CASSGAGLAFTRTDTQYF.

This clonotype was counted a few times. The genes are TRBV5-1 and TRBJ1-1; 7 bases line up with TRBD1. Germline V gene data show CDR1 as SGHRS and CDR2 as YFSETQ. V gave up 6 bases and J gave up 0 bases; unmatched junction bases: 8. The length of the CDR3 is 15 residues. CDR3 nucleotides: TGCGCCAGCACCAGGGGGGCAACACTGAACACTGAAGCTTTCTTT. Amino acid sequence: CASTRGATLNTEAFF.